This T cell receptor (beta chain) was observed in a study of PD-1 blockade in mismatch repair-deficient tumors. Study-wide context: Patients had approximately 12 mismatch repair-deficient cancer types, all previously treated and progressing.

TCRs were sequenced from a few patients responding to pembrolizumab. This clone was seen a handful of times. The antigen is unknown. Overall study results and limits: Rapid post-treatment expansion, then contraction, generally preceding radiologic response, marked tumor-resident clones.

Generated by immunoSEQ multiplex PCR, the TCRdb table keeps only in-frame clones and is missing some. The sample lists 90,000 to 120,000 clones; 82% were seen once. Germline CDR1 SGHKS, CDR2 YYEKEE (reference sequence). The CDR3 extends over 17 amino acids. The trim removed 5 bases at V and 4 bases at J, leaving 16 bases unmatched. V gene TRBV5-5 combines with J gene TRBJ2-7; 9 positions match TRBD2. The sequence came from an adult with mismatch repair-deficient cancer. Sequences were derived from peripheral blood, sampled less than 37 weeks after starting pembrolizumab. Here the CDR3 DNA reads TGTGCCAGCAGTCTAAATATGATTAGCGGGAGCTGGTACGAGCAGTACTTC. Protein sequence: CASSLNMISGSWYEQYF.